This T cell receptor (beta chain) was sequenced for a study of tumor-infiltrating lymphocytes in localized non-small cell lung cancer. Turning to the study itself: Several tumor histologies, both smoking statuses, and some post-neoadjuvant chemotherapy samples were included. Tumor tissue and non-adjacent uninvolved lung came from each patient. General study results and limits: T-cell fraction did not differ between immunotypes IM1 and IM2. Technical variation could not be separated from intratumor heterogeneity here.

Using immunoSEQ multiplex PCR, the repertoire was profiled, and TCRdb retains in-frame clones only, with some absent. The sample lists some 7,100 clones, about 65% occurring once. J lost 6 bases, V lost 0 bases, and 4 bases had no gene match. The CDR3 runs to 16 residues. The germline V gene has CDR1 SGHRS and CDR2 YFSETQ. Details on this clone: Its antigen remains unidentified.

The sequenced material came from uninvolved lung tissue not adjacent to the tumor. This sequence was found in a human donor with non-small cell lung cancer. The genes are TRBV5-1 and TRBJ2-1; 12 bases fit TRBD2. The CDR3 nucleotides are TGCGCCAGCAGCTTGGCCCCTAGCGGGGGGGGCAATGAGCAGTTCTTC. This encodes CASSLAPSGGGNEQFF.